A selection of T cell receptor beta chains follows, all from one sample in a study of control samples from healthy donors and cancer patients. Data came from immunoSEQ multiplex PCR; TCRdb stores just in-frame clones and leaves some out. Of approximately 140,000 clones listed, around 92% are singletons. Sequenced input: PBMCs. All receptors derive from a man aged 45-65 years with head and neck cancer. Both conserved end residues are part of each CDR3. Fields, in order: clone size, J gene, D gene, V gene, CDR3 protein, CDR3 DNA. The D gene is left open where the match is weak. Rows may omit the clone size; those that give it use once, few, many or a size class.

- | TRBJ1-6 | - | TRBV2 | CASSEDSLGSPLHF | TGTGCCAGCAGTGAAGACAGCCTAGGGTCACCCCTCCACTTT
- | TRBJ2-7 | - | TRBV5-5 | CASSLVREPYEQYF | TGTGCCAGCAGCTTGGTTCGAGAGCCCTACGAGCAGTACTTC
- | TRBJ2-1 | - | TRBV6-5 | CASSDFKRGNEQFF | TGTGCCAGCAGCGACTTCAAGAGGGGCAATGAGCAGTTCTTC
- | TRBJ2-3 | - | TRBV12-3/TRBV12-4 | CASSSDADTQYF | TGTGCCAGCAGTTCAGACGCAGATACGCAGTATTTT
- | TRBJ2-1 | TRBD2 | TRBV6-5 | CASSYTSGSSYNEQFF | TGTGCCAGCAGTTACACAAGCGGGAGCTCCTACAATGAGCAGTTCTTC
few | TRBJ1-3 | - | TRBV28 | CASSPPFDKCEF | TGTGCCAGCAGTCCACCTTTTGACAAGTGCGAGTTT
- | TRBJ1-2 | - | TRBV10-3 | CAISESGRSYGYTF | TGTGCCATCAGTGAGTCGGGTCGGAGCTATGGCTACACCTTC
- | TRBJ1-2 | - | TRBV5-1 | CASSLEGSRYGYTF | TGCGCCAGCAGCTTGGAGGGATCCCGTTATGGCTACACCTTC
- | TRBJ2-5 | - | TRBV7-2 | CASRATWETQYF | TGTGCCAGCAGGGCAACTTGGGAGACCCAGTACTTC
- | TRBJ1-2 | - | TRBV6-5 | CASNPTGIYGYTF | TGTGCCAGCAACCCGACAGGAATCTATGGCTACACCTTC
- | TRBJ1-1 | - | TRBV19 | CASSISFSSTEAFF | TGTGCCAGTAGTATTAGCTTTTCAAGCACTGAAGCTTTCTTT
- | TRBJ1-1 | TRBD1 | TRBV5-1 | CASSSQTGSLSTEAFF | TGCGCCAGCAGCTCGCAGACAGGGTCATTGAGCACTGAAGCTTTCTTT
- | TRBJ2-1 | - | TRBV5-1 | CASSLDDRYNEQFF | TGCGCCAGCAGCTTGGATGACCGATACAATGAGCAGTTCTTC
- | TRBJ1-6 | - | TRBV4-2 | CASSSSGGGDSPLHF | TGTGCCAGCAGCTCCTCCGGAGGGGGGGATTCACCCCTCCACTTT
- | TRBJ2-2 | TRBD1 | TRBV18 | CASSPGQMNTGELFF | TGTGCCAGCTCACCGGGACAGATGAACACCGGGGAGCTGTTTTTT
- | TRBJ2-1 | TRBD2 | TRBV25-1 | CASSVWGLAVNEQFF | TGTGCCAGCAGTGTTTGGGGACTAGCGGTAAATGAGCAGTTCTTC
- | TRBJ2-2 | TRBD2 | TRBV6-5 | CASRAGDANTGELFF | TGTGCCAGCAGAGCGGGGGACGCGAACACCGGGGAGCTGTTTTTT
- | TRBJ2-7 | - | TRBV28 | CASRVGVSYEQYF | TGTGCCAGCAGAGTGGGCGTCTCCTACGAGCAGTACTTC
- | TRBJ1-6 | - | TRBV25-1 | CASRRHSDSPLHF | TGTGCCAGCAGGCGACACTCGGATTCACCCCTCCACTTT
- | TRBJ1-4 | TRBD1 | TRBV18 | CASSLPQGVPKELFF | TGTGCCAGCTCACTCCCACAGGGGGTACCGAAGGAACTGTTTTTT
- | TRBJ2-7 | - | TRBV5-6 | CASTLGGHGRPQFYEQYF | TGTGCCAGCACCTTGGGGGGACACGGACGGCCTCAGTTTTACGAGCAGTACTTC
- | TRBJ2-5 | - | TRBV4-1 | CASSHKGRSGEETQYF | TGCGCCAGCAGCCACAAGGGTAGGAGCGGAGAAGAGACCCAGTACTTC
- | TRBJ2-2 | TRBD1 | TRBV5-1 | CASSHQGAGGELFF | TGCGCCAGCAGCCACCAGGGGGCTGGCGGGGAGCTGTTTTTT
- | TRBJ2-1 | TRBD2 | TRBV19 | CASSYGGRAEQFF | TGTGCCAGTAGTTATGGCGGGAGGGCTGAGCAGTTCTTC
- | TRBJ2-3 | TRBD1 | TRBV2 | CASSQQGIDTQYF | TGTGCCAGCAGCCAACAGGGGATAGATACGCAGTATTTT
- | TRBJ2-7 | - | TRBV7-6 | CASSSNPYEQYF | TGTGCCAGCAGCTCTAACCCCTACGAGCAGTACTTC
- | TRBJ2-7 | - | TRBV29-1 | CSVDKGGGDYEQYF | TGCAGCGTTGATAAGGGAGGGGGGGATTACGAGCAGTACTTC
- | TRBJ2-1 | - | TRBV19 | CASSPPGGGHEQFF | TGTGCCAGTAGTCCCCCAGGCGGGGGCCATGAGCAGTTCTTC
- | TRBJ2-5 | - | TRBV5-4 | CASSLALGGQETQYF | TGTGCCAGCAGCTTGGCCTTAGGAGGACAAGAGACCCAGTACTTC
- | TRBJ1-1 | - | TRBV18 | CASSPRSVNTEAFF | TGTGCCAGCTCACCACGGTCAGTGAACACTGAAGCTTTCTTT
- | TRBJ1-6 | - | TRBV28 | CASSLPQGAYNSPLHF | TGTGCCAGCAGTTTACCCCAGGGAGCCTATAATTCACCCCTCCACTTT
- | TRBJ2-2 | TRBD2 | TRBV30 | CAWTLVAGTGELFF | TGTGCCTGGACCCTTGTAGCGGGAACCGGGGAGCTGTTTTTT